This record concerns one T cell receptor (beta chain) sequence. 13 Jbeta primers and 60 Vbeta primers were used for the PCR. Per the authors' pipeline: Some 80 million unique TCR beta chains, roughly 11 million shared, were counted in a later analysis. Assay: immunoSEQ multiplex PCR; the TCRdb copy retains only in-frame clones and omits some. From that table come the V and J calls and clone size; the DNA was used to work out D and trimming. This sample has about 140,000 clones, with approximately 78% found just once. The CDR3 runs 16 residues. With 3 bases clipped from V and 7 bases from J, the junction kept 9 bases outside the gene matches. The germline V gene has CDR1 SEHNR and CDR2 FQNEAQ (reference sequence). This record comes from a study of cytomegalovirus exposure and HLA in healthy donors.

V gene TRBV7-9 combines with J gene TRBJ2-1; 10 nucleotides agree with TRBD2. This TCR was sampled from a woman aged 18-29 years in good health and CMV-seropositive. Sequencing was carried out using PBMCs. The CDR3 protein is CASSFQSGGARNEQFF. In nucleotides, the CDR3 is TGTGCCAGCAGCTTCCAAAGCGGGGGGGCGAGGAATGAGCAGTTCTTC.